This passage covers 7 T cell receptor beta chains from one sample sequenced in a study of metastatic and nonmetastatic thyroid tumors. TCRdb re-clonotyped the PCR reads through MiXCR. This sample carries 35,000 to 50,000 clones, roughly a sixth of them seen once, and the ten largest clones take about a tenth. Patients had received no treatment of any kind before thyroid surgery. Sample: tumor tissue. The origin of the receptors is a female donor with papillary thyroid cancer or a benign thyroid nodule (not recorded which). Some clones in this sample may be carry-over from other donors' samples.

V and J are TRBV5-1 and TRBJ2-7, with 8 bases matching TRBD1. The CDR3 spans 14 residues. Germline CDR1 is SGHRS and CDR2 is YFSETQ. Trimming cost V 10 bases and J 3 bases; bases outside gene matches: 12. The CDR3 protein is CAGGSPGTGYEQYF. The CDR3 DNA reads TGCGCCGGCGGCTCTCCCGGGACAGGCTACGAGCAGTACTTC.

Only a few counts were recorded for this clone. A much larger clone lies one base from this, so it may be a read error. The chain uses TRBV10-3 and TRBJ1-5; D is perhaps TRBD1 (6 bases). The CDR3 is 13 amino acids. CDR1 is ENHRY, CDR2 SYGVKD, per germline. V dropped 7 bases and J dropped 5 bases, with 12 bases sitting between them. CDR3 sequence: CAIKQGLYQPQHF. The CDR3 region has the DNA TGTGCCATCAAACAGGGTTTGTATCAGCCCCAGCATTTT.

This clone occurred many times. The rearrangement uses TRBV5-1 and TRBJ2-3; either TRBD1 or TRBD2 may fit D (5 bases each). Trimming pared 0 bases from V and 0 bases from J, leaving 11 bases between. CDR3 length: 16 residues. In germline, CDR1 is SGHRS, CDR2 YFSETQ. DNA for the CDR3: TGCGCCAGCAGCTTGGGGGGACGGCCGAGCACAGATACGCAGTATTTT. Its translation: CASSLGGRPSTDTQYF.

The table lists this clone with many counts. The chain is built from TRBV7-2 and TRBJ2-3, with 7 bases identical to TRBD2. The CDR3 consists of 16 residues. From germline, CDR1 is SGHTA and CDR2 FQGNSA. After removal of 1 base from V and 0 bases from J, the junction contained 4 bases not matched to a gene. CDR3 coding DNA: TGTGCCAGCAGCTTAGGTGGCGGGAGAAGCACAGATACGCAGTATTTT. It yields the protein CASSLGGGRSTDTQYF. Full variable domain (rest looked up from reference TRBV7-2 and TRBJ2-3): GAGVSQSPSNKVTEKGKDVELRCDPISGHTALYWYRQSLGQGLEFLIYFQGNSAPDKSGLPSDRFSAERTGGSVSTLTIQRTQQEDSAVYLCASSLGGGRSTDTQYFGPGTRLTVL.

This clone was seen at least ten times. CDR3 in DNA: TGTGCCAGCATCCCCCCCCATCAACAGCCCCAGCATTTT. This translates into CASIPPHQQPQHF. The J gene is TRBJ1-5, the V gene TRBV27; no clear D. V dropped 7 bases and J dropped 7 bases, with 14 bases sitting between them. The germline V gene has CDR1 MNHEY and CDR2 SMNVEV (reference sequence). This CDR3 has 13 residues.

Details on this clone: It may be a read error: a sequence one base away is much more abundant. V gene TRBV7-2 combines with J gene TRBJ1-2, with D maybe TRBD1 (6 bases). Germline V gives CDR1 SGHTA, CDR2 FQGNSA. The CDR3 consists of 15 residues. The ends were cut back, 9 bases at V and 4 bases at J, with 21 bases in the middle. CDR3 loop: CARSAYGGAGYGYTF. The CDR3 DNA is TGTGCCAGAAGCGCCTACGGGGGCGCAGGCTATGGCTACACCTTC.

This clone was observed many times. The V call is TRBV6-1, the J call TRBJ2-7; 12 nucleotides align to TRBD2. The germline CDR1 and CDR2 sequences are MNHNS and SASEGT. The CDR3 loop spans 17 amino acids. Germline trimming cut 7 bases from V and 5 bases from J; bases unmatched to any gene: 15. CDR3 residues: CASIPSGRASQYNEQYF. In DNA form, the CDR3 reads TGTGCCAGCATCCCTAGCGGGAGGGCCTCGCAGTACAACGAGCAGTACTTC.